A single T cell receptor (beta chain) is shown here with its context. These data come from a study of shared clonotypes between healthy human individuals. The repertoire was sequenced with immunoSEQ multiplex PCR; TCRdb's copy has only in-frame clones and lacks some. Of 2 million to 2.5 million clones listed, approximately 95% were seen once; the top ten hold 0.13%. This clonotype was sampled from a man aged 18-30 years in good health. Material: naive CD4+ T cells sorted from blood. The subset here: CD45RA+ positively selected.

CDR3 protein: CASRVSLTGREQYF. In nucleotides, the CDR3 is TGTGCCAGCAGGGTCTCTCTAACAGGGCGCGAGCAGTACTTC. V usage is TRBV6-6 and J usage is TRBJ2-7; D might be TRBD1 (6 bases). CDR3 length: 14 residues. Germline values: CDR1 MNHNY, CDR2 SVGAGI (reference sequence). With 6 bases removed from V and 6 bases from J, the gap between germline ends came to 18 bases.